This T cell receptor beta chain originates from a study of shared clonotypes between healthy human individuals. TCRdb keeps only in-frame clones here, not all; method: immunoSEQ multiplex PCR. The sample records roughly 680,000 clones, 55% to 75% being singletons. Germline V CDR1 and CDR2: SGHDN, FVKESK. V shed 0 bases, J shed 1 base, and the junction held 16 bases outside the gene matches. The CDR3 is 21 amino acids. V is TRBV14 and J is TRBJ2-1; 9 positions match TRBD2. Sequencing was done on a sample of memory CD4+ T cells sorted from blood. Subset of the sample: CD45RA-negative fraction. The TCR was taken from a young woman in good health. The CDR3 reads CASSQDSLAGILGRSYNEQFF. CDR3 nucleotides: TGTGCCAGCAGCCAAGATAGCCTAGCGGGAATCCTGGGTCGGTCCTACAATGAGCAGTTCTTC.